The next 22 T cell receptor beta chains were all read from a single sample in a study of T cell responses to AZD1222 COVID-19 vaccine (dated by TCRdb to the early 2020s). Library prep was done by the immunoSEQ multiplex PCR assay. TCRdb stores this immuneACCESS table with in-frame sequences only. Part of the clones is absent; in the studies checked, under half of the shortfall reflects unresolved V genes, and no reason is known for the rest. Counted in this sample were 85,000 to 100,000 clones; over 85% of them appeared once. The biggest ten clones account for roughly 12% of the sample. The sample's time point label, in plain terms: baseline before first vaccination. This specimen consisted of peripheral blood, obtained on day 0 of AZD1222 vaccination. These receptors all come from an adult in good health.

The DNA for the CDR3 is TGCAGCGTTGAAGGAGGACAAGGTACTAACTATGGCTACACCTTC. This gives the protein CSVEGGQGTNYGYTF. The rearrangement uses TRBV29-1 and TRBJ1-2, with D perhaps matching TRBD1 (5 bases). In germline, CDR1 is SQVTM, CDR2 ANQGSEA. V lost 1 base and J 0 bases, leaving 12 bases between the germline ends. The CDR3 contains 15 residues.

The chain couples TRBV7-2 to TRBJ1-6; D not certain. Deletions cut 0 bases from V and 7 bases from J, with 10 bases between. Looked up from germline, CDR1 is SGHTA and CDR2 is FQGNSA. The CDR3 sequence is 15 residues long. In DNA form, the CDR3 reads TGTGCCAGCAGCTTAGCAGGGAGCGGGAATTCACCCCTCCACTTT. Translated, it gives CASSLAGSGNSPLHF. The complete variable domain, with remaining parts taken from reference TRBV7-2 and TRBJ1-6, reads GAGVSQSPSNKVTEKGKDVELRCDPISGHTALYWYRQSLGQGLEFLIYFQGNSAPDKSGLPSDRFSAERTGGSVSTLTIQRTQQEDSAVYLCASSLAGSGNSPLHFGNGTRLTVT.

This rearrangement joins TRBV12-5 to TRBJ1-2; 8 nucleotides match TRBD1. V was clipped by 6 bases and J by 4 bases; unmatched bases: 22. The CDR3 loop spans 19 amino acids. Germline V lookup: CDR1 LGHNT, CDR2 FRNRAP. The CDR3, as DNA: TGTGCTAGTGGAAATTTACTCAGGGGGCTAGGCTCTTCATCCTATGGCTACACCTTC. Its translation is CASGNLLRGLGSSSYGYTF.

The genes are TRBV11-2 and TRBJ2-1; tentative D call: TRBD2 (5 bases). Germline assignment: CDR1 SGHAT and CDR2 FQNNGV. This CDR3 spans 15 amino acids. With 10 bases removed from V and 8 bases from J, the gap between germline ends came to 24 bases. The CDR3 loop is CATNRRGRVVDEQFF. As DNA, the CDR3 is TGTGCCACAAACAGAAGAGGGAGAGTTGTCGATGAGCAGTTCTTC.

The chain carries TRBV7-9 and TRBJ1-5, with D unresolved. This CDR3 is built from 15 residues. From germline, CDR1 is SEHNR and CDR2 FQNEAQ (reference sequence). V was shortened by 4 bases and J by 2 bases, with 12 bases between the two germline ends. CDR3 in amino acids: CASSYSGRGNQPQHF. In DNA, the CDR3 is TGTGCCAGCAGCTACTCAGGAAGGGGCAATCAGCCCCAGCATTTT.

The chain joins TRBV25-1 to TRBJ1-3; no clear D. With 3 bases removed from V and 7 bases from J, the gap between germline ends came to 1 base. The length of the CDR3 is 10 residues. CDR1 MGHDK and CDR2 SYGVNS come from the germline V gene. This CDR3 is CASSDNTIYF. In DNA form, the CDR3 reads TGTGCCAGCAGTGACAACACCATATATTTT.

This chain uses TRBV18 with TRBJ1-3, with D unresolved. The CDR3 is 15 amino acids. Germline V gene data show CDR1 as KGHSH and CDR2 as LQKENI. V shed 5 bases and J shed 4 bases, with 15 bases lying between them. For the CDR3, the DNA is TGTGCCAGCTCATCAGGACGAGAGTCGGGAAACACCATATATTTT. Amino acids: CASSSGRESGNTIYF.

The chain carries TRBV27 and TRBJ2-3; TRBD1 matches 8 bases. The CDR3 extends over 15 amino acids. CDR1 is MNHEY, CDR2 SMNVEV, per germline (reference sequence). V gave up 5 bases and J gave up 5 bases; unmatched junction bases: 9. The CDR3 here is CASSLRQGKGDTQYF. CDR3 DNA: TGTGCCAGCAGTCTAAGACAGGGGAAGGGAGATACGCAGTATTTT.

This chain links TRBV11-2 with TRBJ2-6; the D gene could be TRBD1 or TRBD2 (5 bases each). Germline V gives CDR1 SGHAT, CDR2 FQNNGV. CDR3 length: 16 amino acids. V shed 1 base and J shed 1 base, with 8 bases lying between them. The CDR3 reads CASSLVGASGANVLTF. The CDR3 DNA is TGTGCCAGCAGCTTAGTCGGGGCGTCTGGGGCCAACGTCCTGACTTTC.

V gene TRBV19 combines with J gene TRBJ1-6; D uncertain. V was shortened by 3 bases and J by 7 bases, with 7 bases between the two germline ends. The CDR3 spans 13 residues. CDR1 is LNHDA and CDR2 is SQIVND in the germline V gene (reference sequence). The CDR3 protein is CASSIVDNSPLHF. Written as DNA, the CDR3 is TGTGCCAGTAGTATTGTGGACAATTCACCCCTCCACTTT.

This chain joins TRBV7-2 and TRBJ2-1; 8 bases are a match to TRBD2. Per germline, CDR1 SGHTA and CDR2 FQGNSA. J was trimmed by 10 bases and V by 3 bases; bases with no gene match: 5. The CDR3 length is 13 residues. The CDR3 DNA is TGTGCCAGCAGCTTTTCGGGAGGGATCGAGCAGTTCTTC. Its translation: CASSFSGGIEQFF.

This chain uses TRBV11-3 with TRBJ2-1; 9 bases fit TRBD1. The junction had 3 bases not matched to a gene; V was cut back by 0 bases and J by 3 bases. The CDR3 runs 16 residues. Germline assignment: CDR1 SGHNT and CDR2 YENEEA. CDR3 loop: CASSLDLTGGYNEQFF. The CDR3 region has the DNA TGTGCCAGCAGCTTAGATCTGACAGGGGGCTACAATGAGCAGTTCTTC.

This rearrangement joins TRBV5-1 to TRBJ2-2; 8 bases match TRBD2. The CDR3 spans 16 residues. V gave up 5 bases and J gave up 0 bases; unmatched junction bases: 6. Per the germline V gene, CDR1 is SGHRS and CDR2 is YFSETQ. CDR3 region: CASRERGTANTGELFF. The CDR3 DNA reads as TGCGCCAGCAGAGAGCGGGGGACCGCGAACACCGGGGAGCTGTTTTTT.

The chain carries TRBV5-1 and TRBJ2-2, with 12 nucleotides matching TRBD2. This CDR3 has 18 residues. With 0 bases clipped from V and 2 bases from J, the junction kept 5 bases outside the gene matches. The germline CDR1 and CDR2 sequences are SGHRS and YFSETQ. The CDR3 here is CASSLAASGRGNTGELFF. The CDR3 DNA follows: TGCGCCAGCAGCTTGGCGGCTAGCGGGAGGGGAAACACCGGGGAGCTGTTTTTT.

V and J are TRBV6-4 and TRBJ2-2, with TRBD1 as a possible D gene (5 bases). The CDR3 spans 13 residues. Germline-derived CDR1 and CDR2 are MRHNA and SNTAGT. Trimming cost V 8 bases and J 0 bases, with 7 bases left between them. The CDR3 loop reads CASSTANTGELFF. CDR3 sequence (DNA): TGTGCCAGCTCGACAGCGAACACCGGGGAGCTGTTTTTT.

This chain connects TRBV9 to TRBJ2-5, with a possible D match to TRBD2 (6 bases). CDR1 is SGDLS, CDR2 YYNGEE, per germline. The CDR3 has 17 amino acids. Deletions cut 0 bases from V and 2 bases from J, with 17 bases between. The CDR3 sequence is CASSVGLGGSLQETQYF. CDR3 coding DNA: TGTGCCAGCAGCGTAGGACTTGGGGGGTCTCTTCAAGAGACCCAGTACTTC.

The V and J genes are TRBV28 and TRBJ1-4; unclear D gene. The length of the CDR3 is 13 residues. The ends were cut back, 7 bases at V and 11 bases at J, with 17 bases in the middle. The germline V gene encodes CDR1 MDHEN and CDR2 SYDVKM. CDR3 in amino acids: CASTEFSTTKLFF. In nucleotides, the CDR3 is TGTGCCAGCACCGAATTTTCGACCACCAAACTGTTTTTT.

The CDR3 spells CASSNGTVNQPQHF. The CDR3 region has the DNA TGTGCCAGCAGTAACGGGACGGTTAATCAGCCCCAGCATTTT. J is TRBJ1-5 and V is TRBV5-5, with D possibly TRBD1 on 5 matching bases. The ends were cut back, 5 bases at V and 4 bases at J, with 13 bases in the middle. This CDR3 comprises 14 residues. In germline, CDR1 is SGHKS, CDR2 YYEKEE (reference sequence).

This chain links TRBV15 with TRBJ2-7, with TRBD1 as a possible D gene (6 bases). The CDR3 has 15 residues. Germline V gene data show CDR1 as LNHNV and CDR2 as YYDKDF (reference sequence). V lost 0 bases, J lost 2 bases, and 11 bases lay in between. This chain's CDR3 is CATSRDPGDPYEQYF. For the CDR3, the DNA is TGTGCCACCAGCAGAGACCCAGGGGACCCCTACGAGCAGTACTTC. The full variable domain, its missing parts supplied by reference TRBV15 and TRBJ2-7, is DAMVIQNPRYQVTQFGKPVTLSCSQTLNHNVMYWYQQKSSQAPKLLFHYYDKDFNNEADTPDNFQSRRPNTSFCFLDIRSPGLGDTAMYLCATSRDPGDPYEQYFGPGTRLTVT.

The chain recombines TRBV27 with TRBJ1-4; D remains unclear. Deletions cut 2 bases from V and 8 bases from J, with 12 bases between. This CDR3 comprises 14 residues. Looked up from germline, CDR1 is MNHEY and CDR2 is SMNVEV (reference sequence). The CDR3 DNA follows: TGTGCCAGCAGTTTACGGTTTGGCGGGGAAAAACTGTTTTTT. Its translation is CASSLRFGGEKLFF.

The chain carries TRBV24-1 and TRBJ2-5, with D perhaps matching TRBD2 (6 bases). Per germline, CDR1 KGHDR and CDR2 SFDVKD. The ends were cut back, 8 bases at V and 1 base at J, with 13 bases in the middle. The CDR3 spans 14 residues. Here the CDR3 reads CATKGSGAQETQYF. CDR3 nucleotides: TGTGCCACCAAGGGGTCGGGAGCCCAAGAGACCCAGTACTTC.

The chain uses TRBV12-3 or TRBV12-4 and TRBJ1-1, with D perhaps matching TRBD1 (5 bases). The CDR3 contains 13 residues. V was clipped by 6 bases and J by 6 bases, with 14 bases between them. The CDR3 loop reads CASRLQGIPEAFF. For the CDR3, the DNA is TGTGCCAGCAGACTTCAGGGAATACCTGAAGCTTTCTTT.